Below are 22 T cell receptor delta chains sequenced from a single sample in a study of gamma-delta T cells after stem cell transplantation. TCRdb redid the clone calls on the RT-PCR reads with CATT. The sample yields 2,000 to 2,500 delta-chain clones, 1.9% seen once. Sequenced: gamma-delta T cells. These receptors all come from a human donor. It is not recorded whose cells these are; they may come from a transplant donor.

The chain couples TRDV2 to TRDJ1; 8 bases agree with TRDD3. The junction had 17 bases not matched to a gene; V was cut back by 5 bases and J by 10 bases. The CDR3 extends over 15 amino acids. In germline, CDR1 is GEAIGNYY, CDR2 EKD. CDR3 protein: CACAALLGVPEGLIF. For the CDR3, the DNA is TGTGCCTGTGCCGCCTTACTGGGGGTCCCTGAGGGACTCATCTTT.

To note about this clone: TCRdb's entry gives the protein of a much larger clone, which mismatches this DNA's translation at residue 3, likely from a read error; the protein reported here is translated from the DNA. This chain joins TRDV2 and TRDJ1, with D unclear. The CDR3 has 19 amino acids. Germline V gene data show CDR1 as GEAIGNYY and CDR2 as EKD. CDR3 loop: CAYDTVTNGVETYTDKLIF. In DNA, the CDR3 is TGTGCCTATGACACGGTAACGAATGGTGTGGAGACGTACACCGATAAACTCATCTTT.

This clone was detected a few times. A far larger clone is off by one base, so a read error is likely. Other DNA sequences from this sample encode an identical CDR3 as well. The chain uses TRDV2 and TRDJ1, with 9 nucleotides matching TRDD3. Germline trimming cut 0 bases from V and 4 bases from J; bases unmatched to any gene: 14. Germline CDR1 is GEAIGNYY and CDR2 is EKD. The CDR3 contains 18 residues. CDR3 sequence (DNA): TGTGCCTGTGACACCGCCGATGGGGGATATGCGAAAGGCGATAAACTCATCTTT. It translates to CACDTADGGYAKGDKLIF.

This clone showed up just a few times. This DNA translates differently at residue 12 from the TCRdb protein, which is that of a much larger clone; a read error is likely, and the protein shown is the DNA's own translation. The rearrangement links TRDV2 to TRDJ1; no clear D gene. Trimming removed 0 bases from V and 2 bases from J, with 18 bases in between. The length of the CDR3 is 17 residues. Germline CDR1 and CDR2: GEAIGNYY and EKD. CDR3 residues: CACDTVAPRKHTDKLIF. In nucleotides, the CDR3 is TGTGCCTGTGACACCGTTGCCCCCAGGAAACATACCGATAAACTCATCTTT.

In this sample, this clone turned up a few times. This likely stems from a read error, as it lies one base from a far larger clone. Other DNA sequences in this sample translate to the same CDR3. The V and J genes are TRDV2 and TRDJ1; 9 bases line up with TRDD3. Germline lookup yields CDR1 GEAIGNYY and CDR2 EKD. The CDR3 contains 17 residues. CDR3 sequence: CACDLLGGYPYTDKLIF. In nucleotides, the CDR3 is TGTGCCTGTGACCTCCTTGGGGGATATCCCTACACCGACAAACTCATCTTT.

Only a few counts were recorded for this clone. TCRdb lists the protein of a much larger clone for this DNA, which differs at residue 9, so this is likely a read error; the protein given here is translated from the DNA itself. The chain is built from TRDV2 and TRDJ1; D gene uncertain. Germline V gene lookup returns CDR1 GEAIGNYY and CDR2 EKD. This CDR3 comprises 17 residues. V gave up 1 base and J gave up 1 base, with 18 bases separating them. The CDR3 is CACDTILLRDLTDKLIF. In DNA form, the CDR3 reads TGTGCCTGTGACACTATCTTACTGAGGGACCTCACCGATAAACTCATCTTT.

This clone has more than one count but fewer than ten. TCRdb lists the protein of a much larger clone for this DNA, which differs at residue 4, so this is likely a read error; the protein given here is translated from the DNA itself. This rearrangement joins TRDV2 to TRDJ3, with TRDD3 identical over 7 bases. The germline V gene has CDR1 GEAIGNYY and CDR2 EKD. The CDR3 contains 18 residues. V shed 5 bases, J shed 0 bases, and the junction held 9 bases outside the gene matches. The CDR3 DNA reads TGTGCCTGTGGTCTGTGGGGGACCAGCTCCTGGGACACCCGACAGATGTTTTTC. Protein product: CACGLWGTSSWDTRQMFF.

This clone was detected only a few times. The mismatch at residue 14 between this DNA's translation and the TCRdb protein of a much larger clone likely reflects a read error; the protein shown is translated from the DNA. V is TRDV2 and J is TRDJ3; 11 bases map to TRDD3. Per germline, CDR1 GEAIGNYY and CDR2 EKD. CDR3 size: 19 residues. CDR3 in DNA: TGTGCCTGTGACCGTGTACTGGGGGATAAATCCCGGGACGCCCGACAGATGTTTTTC. Its translation: CACDRVLGDKSRDARQMFF.

Only a few counts were recorded for this clone. This DNA's translation differs at residue 3 from TCRdb's protein, which comes from a much larger clone; a read error is likely, and the protein shown is translated from the DNA. The chain carries TRDV2 and TRDJ2; 8 bases map to TRDD3. CDR1 is GEAIGNYY and CDR2 is EKD in the germline V gene. The CDR3 spans 17 residues. This CDR3 is CAGDAIPIGGSTAQLFF. In DNA form, the CDR3 reads TGTGCCGGTGACGCCATTCCTATTGGGGGATCGACAGCACAACTCTTCTTT.

This clone came up a few times. The protein that TCRdb holds for this DNA derives from a much larger clone and differs from the translated DNA at residue 11, which likely indicates a read error; the protein shown here is translated from the DNA. V usage is TRDV2 and J usage is TRDJ1; TRDD3 might be the D (6 bases). V was shortened by 0 bases and J by 3 bases, with 16 bases between the two germline ends. The germline CDR1 and CDR2 sequences are GEAIGNYY and EKD. This CDR3 is built from 16 residues. The CDR3 bases are TGTGCCTGTGACACCGTGGGGGCCTCGTGGGCCGATAAACTCATCTTT. It codes for CACDTVGASWADKLIF.

Notes on this clone: A clone one base away is much larger, so this may be a read error. This same CDR3 is encoded by further DNA sequences in the sample. The chain couples TRDV1 to TRDJ1, with 9 positions matching TRDD3. The CDR3 contains 25 residues. Germline values: CDR1 TSWWSYY, CDR2 QGS. The CDR3 nucleotides are TGTGCTCTTGGGGAGCTACCTTCCCAGGAGGCCCCCCGTACTGGGGGAGTCGCGTACACCGATAAACTAATCTTT. Amino acid sequence: CALGELPSQEAPRTGGVAYTDKLIF.

Comment on this clone: Being one base from a much bigger clone, this may be a read error. Different DNA sequences within this sample yield the same CDR3. This rearrangement joins TRAV29/DV5 to TRDJ1; D unresolved. Germline assignment: CDR1 NSMFDY and CDR2 ISSIKDK. CDR3 length: 19 residues. The CDR3 DNA reads TGTGCGGCACGACAGGGGCCGGGGTTTCTGTTTGGGAACACCGATAAACTCATCTTT. It is translated as CAARQGPGFLFGNTDKLIF.

Worth noting for this clone: TCRdb shows a much larger clone's protein in place of this DNA's translation, and the two differ at residue 4, likely through a read error; the protein shown is translated from the DNA. V gene TRDV2 combines with J gene TRDJ1; D is perhaps TRDD3 (5 bases). Germline CDR1 GEAIGNYY, CDR2 EKD. The CDR3 spans 17 residues. V lost 5 bases to trimming and J lost 3 bases, with 24 bases between them. CDR3 loop: CACGTIPQRGLSDKLIF. The CDR3 nucleotides read TGTGCCTGTGGCACAATCCCTCAGCGGGGGTTGTCCGATAAACTCATCTTT.

The V and J genes are TRDV2 and TRDJ3; TRDD3 matches 10 bases. Germline assignment: CDR1 GEAIGNYY and CDR2 EKD. V gave up 2 bases and J gave up 0 bases; unmatched junction bases: 9. The CDR3 totals 20 residues. As DNA, the CDR3 is TGTGCCTGTGACATCGTACTGGGGGATTCCTACTCCTGGGACACCCGACAGATGTTTTTC. It translates to CACDIVLGDSYSWDTRQMFF.

In the case of this clone: This DNA's translation differs at residue 18 from TCRdb's protein, which comes from a much larger clone; a read error is likely, and the protein shown is translated from the DNA. The chain is built from TRDV2 and TRDJ1; D is uncertain. Germline V lookup: CDR1 GEAIGNYY, CDR2 EKD. This CDR3 region has 20 residues. This chain's CDR3 is CACDPIRSFEPNQYTDKPIF. DNA for the CDR3: TGTGCCTGTGACCCGATCAGGTCGTTCGAACCGAACCAATACACCGATAAACCCATCTTT.

This clone was seen a few times. The mismatch at residue 14 between this DNA's translation and the TCRdb protein of a much larger clone likely reflects a read error; the protein shown is translated from the DNA. The rearrangement joins TRDV2 to TRDJ1; TRDD3 aligns across 9 bases. The CDR3 is 18 amino acids. CDR1 GEAIGNYY and CDR2 EKD come from the germline V gene. For the CDR3, the DNA is TGTGCCTGTGACACCCTGATGGGGATACGCGGGGACACCTATAAACTCATCTTT. This sequence encodes CACDTLMGIRGDTYKLIF.

This clone is labeled as large. The chain couples TRDV2 to TRDJ3; 7 positions match TRDD3. This CDR3 has 18 residues. Germline CDR1 reads GEAIGNYY; CDR2 reads EKD. V was pared by 4 bases and J by 0 bases, with 8 bases of the junction left unmatched. DNA of the CDR3: TGTGCCTGTGATCTGTGGGGGACCAGCTCCTGGGACACCCGACAGATGTTTTTC. Translation gives CACDLWGTSSWDTRQMFF.

Concerning this clone itself: TCRdb shows a much larger clone's protein in place of this DNA's translation, and the two differ at residue 13, likely through a read error; the protein shown is translated from the DNA. J is TRDJ1 and V is TRDV2; 9 bases are a match to TRDD3. V shed 5 bases, J shed 3 bases, and the junction held 18 bases outside the gene matches. Germline V gene data show CDR1 as GEAIGNYY and CDR2 as EKD. CDR3 length equals 18 residues. CDR3 sequence reads: CACGPLLGIRGNADKLIF. The CDR3 region has the DNA TGTGCCTGTGGCCCTCTACTGGGGATACGCGGGAACGCCGATAAACTCATCTTT.

This clone was found a few times. TCRdb's listed protein matches a much larger clone and diverges from this DNA's translation at residue 14, likely through a read error; the protein shown comes from the DNA. The chain joins TRDV2 to TRDJ1; 13 nucleotides agree with TRDD3. Germline CDR1 GEAIGNYY, CDR2 EKD. CDR3 length equals 16 residues. Here the CDR3 reads CACDTVLGDTIDKPIF. The CDR3 DNA sequence: TGTGCCTGTGACACGGTACTGGGGGATACGATCGATAAACCCATCTTT.

The sample holds many counts of this clone. The TCRdb record carries a much larger clone's protein, which differs from this DNA's translation at residue 17; a read error is the likely cause, and the protein listed here is the DNA translation. CDR3 sequence: CACDGVVLGGLATDKLTF. DNA of the CDR3: TGTGCCTGTGACGGTGTTGTACTCGGGGGTTTGGCCACCGATAAACTCACCTTT. V and J are TRDV2 and TRDJ1; possible D gene TRDD3, 5 bases. This CDR3 has 18 residues. From germline, CDR1 is GEAIGNYY and CDR2 EKD.

This clone is large. The same CDR3 is also encoded by other DNA sequences in this sample. The chain carries TRDV2 and TRDJ2, with 9 bases that match TRDD3. Germline CDR1 and CDR2: GEAIGNYY and EKD. This CDR3 spans 15 amino acids. Trimming took 1 base from V and 6 from J; bases not matched to a gene: 5. CDR3 bases: TGTGCCTGTGACACACTGGGGGAGACACCAGCACAACTCTTCTTT. Translation: CACDTLGETPAQLFF.

About this clone itself: With only one base between it and a far larger clone, this is likely a read error. Other nucleotide sequences in the sample specify the same CDR3. The CDR3 coding sequence is TGTGCCTGTGACACCGTACTGAATACCGATAAACTCATCTTT. It specifies CACDTVLNTDKLIF. V and J are TRDV2 and TRDJ1; no clear D gene. V was cut by 0 bases and J by 2 bases, with 9 bases left in between. Germline V gives CDR1 GEAIGNYY, CDR2 EKD. CDR3 length: 14 residues.